These 30 T cell receptor beta chains were all obtained from the same sample, sequenced in a study of T cells in localized non-small cell lung cancer. Method: immunoSEQ multiplex PCR; TCRdb's copy keeps in-frame clones and lacks some. This sample yields about 33,000 clones, of which 78% are seen a single time; about 35% belongs to the top ten. The sequencing here drew on peripheral blood, taken before any cancer treatment. All receptors come from a male donor older than 55 with stage II squamous cell lung carcinoma.

The sample holds one count of this clone. The V gene is TRBV7-8, the J gene TRBJ1-2; 9 positions match TRBD1. Germline V gene data show CDR1 as SGHVS and CDR2 as FQNEAQ. The CDR3 spans 16 residues. Trimming cost V 5 bases and J 4 bases; bases outside gene matches: 11. This CDR3 reads CASSLYRQTGGYGYTF. The CDR3 DNA is TGTGCCAGCAGCCTATATAGGCAGACAGGGGGCTATGGCTACACCTTC. The whole variable domain, remainder taken from reference TRBV7-8 and TRBJ1-2, is GAGVSQSPRYKVAKRGQDVALRCDPISGHVSLFWYQQALGQGPEFLTYFQNEAQLDKSGLPSDRFFAERPEGSVSTLKIQRTQQEDSAVYLCASSLYRQTGGYGYTFGSGTRLTVV.

The chain links TRBV7-9 to TRBJ1-1; 7 nucleotides align to TRBD1. V dropped 1 base and J dropped 1; count of bases not matched to a gene: 3. The CDR3 loop spans 15 amino acids. Looked up from germline, CDR1 is SEHNR and CDR2 is FQNEAQ (reference sequence). As DNA, the CDR3 is TGTGCCAGCAGCTTAGGGGGACAGAGGAACACTGAAGCTTTCTTT. Translating gives CASSLGGQRNTEAFF.

The gene calls are TRBV6-5 and TRBJ1-2; unclear D gene. The CDR3 sequence is 13 residues long. Germline V lookup: CDR1 MNHEY, CDR2 SVGAGI. V gave up 5 bases and J gave up 4 bases, with 11 bases separating them. The CDR3 DNA is TGTGCCAGCAGTGAACTGAGGAGCTATGGCTACACCTTC. It encodes CASSELRSYGYTF.

The chain combines TRBV5-6 with TRBJ2-5; D possibly corresponds to TRBD2 (5 bases). The germline CDR1 and CDR2 sequences are SGHDT and YYEEEE. The CDR3 is made up of 13 amino acids. The ends were cut back, 2 bases at V and 4 bases at J, with 9 bases in the middle. DNA of the CDR3: TGTGCCAGCAGCTTACGGGGAAGAGAGACCCAGTACTTC. This gives the protein CASSLRGRETQYF.

V gene TRBV2 combines with J gene TRBJ1-5; D is unclear. Looked up from germline, CDR1 is SNHLY and CDR2 is FYNNEI. This CDR3 is built from 13 residues. V was clipped by 2 bases and J by 4 bases, with 6 bases between them. The CDR3 protein is CASSELENQPQHF. CDR3 DNA sequence: TGTGCCAGCAGTGAATTGGAAAATCAGCCCCAGCATTTT.

This clone was counted a few times. The chain combines TRBV10-1 with TRBJ2-6; the D gene is possibly TRBD1 (5 bases). V dropped 8 bases and J dropped 2 bases, with 10 bases sitting between them. The CDR3 spans 14 residues. Per germline, CDR1 WNHNN and CDR2 SYGVQD (reference sequence). The CDR3 here is CASPPRAGANVLTF. CDR3 in DNA: TGCGCCAGCCCACCCAGGGCTGGGGCCAACGTCCTGACTTTC.

The V call is TRBV7-3, the J call TRBJ2-1; a possible D gene is TRBD2 (6 bases). CDR1 is SGHTA, CDR2 FQGTGA, per germline. V lost 2 bases and J 5 bases, leaving 13 bases between the germline ends. The CDR3 is 15 residues long. The CDR3 DNA follows: TGTGCCAGCAGCTTACCCGGGGGAGGAGACAATGAGCAGTTCTTC. Translating gives CASSLPGGGDNEQFF. Full variable domain (missing parts from reference TRBV7-3 and TRBJ2-1): GAGVSQTPSNKVTEKGKYVELRCDPISGHTALYWYRQSLGQGPEFLIYFQGTGAADDSGLPNDRFFAVRPEGSVSTLKIQRTERGDSAVYLCASSLPGGGDNEQFFGPGTRLTVL.

The chain recombines TRBV28 with TRBJ1-5; D might be TRBD1 (6 bases). V was clipped by 1 base and J by 6 bases, with 13 bases between them. Per germline, CDR1 MDHEN and CDR2 SYDVKM. CDR3 length equals 15 residues. The CDR3 nucleotides are TGTGCCAGCAGTTTATTGGGAGGGGGGGGTCAGCCCCAGCATTTT. Translating it yields CASSLLGGGGQPQHF.

CDR3 region: CASSLAQINSPLHF. The DNA of the CDR3 is TGTGCCAGCAGCTTGGCCCAGATAAATTCACCCCTCCACTTT. The chain employs TRBV5-5 and TRBJ1-6; D is ambiguous. Between the trimmed V and J ends, which lost 0 bases and 7 bases, there was a span of 8 bases. The CDR3 is made up of 14 amino acids. CDR1 is SGHKS and CDR2 is YYEKEE in the germline V gene (reference sequence).

The genes are TRBV14 and TRBJ2-7, with D tentatively TRBD2 (5 bases). Germline V gives CDR1 SGHDN, CDR2 FVKESK. V lost 1 base and J 2 bases, leaving 24 bases between the germline ends. The CDR3 runs 19 residues. Written as DNA, the CDR3 is TGTGCCAGCAGCCAAGGTTTTGGTGGTGGAGAGCGGAGCCCCTACGAGCAGTACTTC. Its translation: CASSQGFGGGERSPYEQYF.

The V and J genes are TRBV7-6 and TRBJ2-5; 8 bases align to TRBD1. The CDR3 sequence is 15 residues long. Germline CDR1 is SGHVS and CDR2 is FNYEAQ. V dropped 1 base and J dropped 5; count of bases not matched to a gene: 6. The CDR3 nucleotides are TGTGCCAGCAGCTTAGGGGGACAGGCGGGGGAGACCCAGTACTTC. This translates into CASSLGGQAGETQYF.

This rearrangement joins TRBV30 to TRBJ1-6, with 7 nucleotides matching TRBD1. This CDR3 comprises 13 residues. Germline lookup yields CDR1 GTSNPN and CDR2 SVGIG (reference sequence). Losses at the gene ends were 4 bases for V and 11 bases for J; bases not matched to a gene: 8. CDR3: CAWTGQGTAPLHF. DNA of the CDR3: TGTGCCTGGACTGGGCAGGGGACAGCACCCCTCCACTTT.

The rearrangement links TRBV18 to TRBJ2-1, with D tentatively TRBD1 (6 bases). V lost 0 bases, J lost 7 bases, and 16 bases lay in between. The germline gives CDR1 KGHSH, CDR2 LQKENI. CDR3 size: 16 residues. The CDR3 sequence: CASSPPGWRQGNEQFF. CDR3 nucleotide sequence: TGTGCCAGCTCACCACCGGGTTGGAGGCAGGGGAATGAGCAGTTCTTC. Variable domain in full (rest from reference TRBV18 and TRBJ2-1): NAGVMQNPRHLVRRRGQEARLRCSPMKGHSHVYWYRQLPEEGLKFMVYLQKENIIDESGMPKERFSAEFPKEGPSILRIQQVVRGDSAAYFCASSPPGWRQGNEQFFGPGTRLTVL.

The chain employs TRBV27 and TRBJ2-6; D is uncertain. The CDR3 is 17 amino acids. V shed 5 bases and J shed 0 bases, with 14 bases lying between them. The germline CDR1 and CDR2 sequences are MNHEY and SMNVEV (reference sequence). The CDR3 sequence: CASSPFNSASGANVLTF. In nucleotides, the CDR3 is TGTGCCAGCAGTCCCTTCAACTCGGCCTCTGGGGCCAACGTCCTGACTTTC.

J is TRBJ2-3 and V is TRBV6-1; unclear D gene. The CDR3 is made up of 13 amino acids. V was clipped by 6 bases and J by 11 bases, with 18 bases between them. CDR1 is MNHNS and CDR2 is SASEGT in the germline V gene. Here the CDR3 DNA reads TGTGCCAGCAGCGCCCTGGGTGGTAGTAAGCAGTATTTT. It is translated as CASSALGGSKQYF.

The chain carries TRBV19 and TRBJ1-6; no clear D gene. Germline-derived CDR1 and CDR2 are LNHDA and SQIVND (reference sequence). Trimming stripped 3 bases from V and 11 bases from J, with 14 bases between. The CDR3 runs 14 residues. CDR3 DNA: TGTGCCAGTAGTATCGGGCCCCCTGGGACACCCCTCCACTTT. Its translation: CASSIGPPGTPLHF.

This clone was seen a handful of times. This chain links TRBV14 with TRBJ2-7, with D tentatively TRBD1 (5 bases). Trimming stripped 2 bases from V and 0 bases from J, with 8 bases between. CDR1 and CDR2 (germline): SGHDN, FVKESK. The CDR3 consists of 14 residues. CDR3 region: CASSQQGVSYEQYF. The CDR3 DNA reads as TGTGCCAGCAGCCAACAGGGCGTCTCCTACGAGCAGTACTTC.

The chain carries TRBV27 and TRBJ2-1; 13 bases match TRBD2. CDR3 length: 16 amino acids. Germline V gene lookup returns CDR1 MNHEY and CDR2 SMNVEV (reference sequence). Losses at the gene ends were 4 bases for V and 4 bases for J; bases not matched to a gene: 4. The CDR3 DNA is TGTGCCAGCAGTTCCCGGACTAGCGGGAGTTACAATGAGCAGTTCTTC. Its translation: CASSSRTSGSYNEQFF.

DNA of the CDR3: TGTGCCAGCAGCTTGGACAGGGGGGCTACTGGGCAGTACTTC. Residues: CASSLDRGATGQYF. The chain carries TRBV5-5 and TRBJ2-7; 8 bases fit TRBD1. V lost 0 bases to trimming and J lost 9 bases; unmatched junction nucleotides: 8. Germline CDR1 and CDR2: SGHKS and YYEKEE (reference sequence). The CDR3 runs to 14 residues.

The sample holds a few counts of this clone. This chain joins TRBV9 and TRBJ1-1; possibly TRBD1 for D (6 bases). The CDR3 is 14 amino acids. Trimming removed 1 base from V and 1 base from J, with 8 bases in between. In germline, CDR1 is SGDLS, CDR2 YYNGEE. The CDR3 DNA reads TGTGCCAGCAGCGTAAGCAGGGGGAACACTGAAGCTTTCTTT. Translated: CASSVSRGNTEAFF.

The CDR3 nucleotides are TGTGCCACCAGGGGGTGGGGCGGGACAATGGGTGGCAATGAGCAGTTCTTC. This sequence encodes CATRGWGGTMGGNEQFF. The chain couples TRBV15 to TRBJ2-1; tentatively, D is TRBD1 or TRBD2 (6 bases each). The CDR3 is 17 amino acids. Trimming removed 6 bases from V and 6 bases from J, with 24 bases in between. From germline, CDR1 is LNHNV and CDR2 YYDKDF (reference sequence).

This chain uses TRBV5-1 with TRBJ2-1, with TRBD2 identical over 8 bases. CDR1 SGHRS and CDR2 YFSETQ come from the germline V gene. This CDR3 comprises 14 residues. Trimming cost V 4 bases and J 8 bases; bases outside gene matches: 8. The CDR3 DNA sequence: TGCGCCAGCAGCCCCAGATCGACTAGCGATGAGCAGTTCTTC. Protein sequence: CASSPRSTSDEQFF. Full variable domain (rest looked up from reference TRBV5-1 and TRBJ2-1): KAGVTQTPRYLIKTRGQQVTLSCSPISGHRSVSWYQQTPGQGLQFLFEYFSETQRNKGNFPGRFSGRQFSNSRSEMNVSTLELGDSALYLCASSPRSTSDEQFFGPGTRLTVL.

The chain joins TRBV4-2 to TRBJ2-1, with a tentative D call TRBD2 (5 bases). CDR3 length equals 16 residues. V was cut by 0 bases and J by 2 bases, with 11 bases left in between. CDR1 is LGHNA and CDR2 is YNFKEQ in the germline V gene. CDR3 bases: TGTGCCAGCAGCCAAGACCTAGCCAGCCCCTACAATGAGCAGTTCTTC. Amino acids: CASSQDLASPYNEQFF.

This rearrangement joins TRBV5-5 to TRBJ1-5; D gene ambiguous. The CDR3 covers 15 residues. CDR1 SGHKS and CDR2 YYEKEE come from the germline V gene (reference sequence). Trimming took off 0 bases at V and 0 bases at J, with 7 bases between the two ends. The CDR3 is CASSLDGYSNQPQHF. The CDR3 region has the DNA TGTGCCAGCAGCTTGGACGGGTATAGCAATCAGCCCCAGCATTTT.

V and J are TRBV7-9 and TRBJ1-5, with D maybe TRBD1 (5 bases). Germline loops: CDR1 SEHNR, CDR2 FQNEAQ (reference sequence). This CDR3 contains 12 residues. Between the trimmed V and J ends, which lost 1 base and 7 bases, there was a span of 5 bases. The CDR3 region is CASSLGGQPQHF. The CDR3 DNA reads as TGTGCCAGCAGCTTAGGGGGCCAGCCCCAGCATTTT.

The V and J genes are TRBV5-1 and TRBJ2-2, with TRBD1 matching over 8 bases. CDR3 length: 15 residues. V lost 4 bases to trimming and J lost 4 bases; unmatched junction nucleotides: 6. Germline values: CDR1 SGHRS, CDR2 YFSETQ. CDR3 region: CASSPGQGGTGELFF. CDR3 nucleotides: TGCGCCAGCAGCCCCGGACAGGGCGGCACCGGGGAGCTGTTTTTT.

The chain carries TRBV19 and TRBJ1-2; TRBD1 agrees at 8 bases. The CDR3 spans 15 residues. After removal of 5 bases from V and 4 bases from J, the junction contained 9 bases not matched to a gene. The germline gives CDR1 LNHDA, CDR2 SQIVND (reference sequence). The CDR3 sequence: CASSPYSTGGYGYTF. CDR3 nucleotides: TGTGCCAGTAGTCCCTACTCTACAGGGGGCTATGGCTACACCTTC.

The genes are TRBV2 and TRBJ1-4, with D hard to call. V was shortened by 7 bases and J by 4 bases, with 16 bases between the two germline ends. This CDR3 is 15 amino acids long. The germline V gene has CDR1 SNHLY and CDR2 FYNNEI. The CDR3 nucleotides are TGTGCCAGCACTTCATCGCGAGGATTTAATGAAAAACTGTTTTTT. Amino acid sequence: CASTSSRGFNEKLFF.

The rearrangement uses TRBV5-1 and TRBJ1-1, with 9 bases that match TRBD1. The CDR3 is 14 amino acids. Trimming removed 4 bases from V and 3 bases from J; junction bases left unmatched: 4. Germline V CDR1 and CDR2: SGHRS, YFSETQ. Here the CDR3 reads CASSPGTGYTEAFF. CDR3 DNA: TGCGCCAGCAGCCCAGGGACAGGGTACACTGAAGCTTTCTTT. The full variable domain, its missing parts supplied by reference TRBV5-1 and TRBJ1-1, is KAGVTQTPRYLIKTRGQQVTLSCSPISGHRSVSWYQQTPGQGLQFLFEYFSETQRNKGNFPGRFSGRQFSNSRSEMNVSTLELGDSALYLCASSPGTGYTEAFFGQGTRLTVV.

The J gene is TRBJ2-7, the V gene TRBV7-9; tentative D call: TRBD1 (6 bases). The CDR3 is 15 residues long. The V and J ends lost 3 bases and 0 bases respectively, with 12 bases between them. CDR1 and CDR2 from the germline V gene are SEHNR and FQNEAQ (reference sequence). The CDR3 reads CASSLEQGRSYEQYF. CDR3 DNA: TGTGCCAGCAGCTTGGAACAGGGTCGCTCCTACGAGCAGTACTTC.